These T cell receptor beta chains were read from a single sample in a study of cytomegalovirus exposure and HLA in healthy donors. Measured with immunoSEQ multiplex PCR; TCRdb has only the in-frame clones, and not every one. The sample includes over 150,000 clones, around 85% of them seen just once. Sequenced sample: PBMCs. Receptors were obtained from a young woman in good health and CMV-seronegative. Each CDR3 is given with its conserved first and last residue. The D gene is left open where the match is weak. The size field is filled for only some rows; it gives once, few, many or a size class.

D	V	J	size	CDR3	DNA
.	TRBV4-1	TRBJ2-5	.	CASSPLGLETQYF	TGCGCCAGCAGCCCACTAGGATTGGAGACCCAGTACTTC
TRBD1	TRBV25-1	TRBJ1-2	.	CASSDSGGSNYGYTF	TGTGCCAGCAGTGACTCAGGGGGTTCTAACTATGGCTACACCTTC
.	TRBV5-5	TRBJ1-2	.	CASSPTGLANYGYTF	TGTGCCAGCAGCCCTACAGGGCTAGCCAACTATGGCTACACCTTC
.	TRBV25-1	TRBJ1-3	.	CASSEHSSFSGNTIYF	TGTGCCAGCAGTGAACACAGCAGTTTCTCTGGAAACACCATATATTTT
.	TRBV27	TRBJ1-2	.	CASSFMAAGGIYGYTF	TGTGCCAGCAGTTTCATGGCGGCTGGAGGAATCTATGGCTACACCTTC
.	TRBV9	TRBJ1-2	.	CASSVTEAYGYTF	TGTGCCAGCAGCGTGACTGAGGCGTATGGCTACACCTTC
.	TRBV7-3	TRBJ2-6	once	CASSLPVTSGANVLTF	TGTGCCAGCAGCTTGCCCGTGACTTCTGGGGCCAACGTCCTGACTTTC
.	TRBV5-1	TRBJ1-4	.	CASSLATGINEKLFF	TGCGCCAGCAGCTTGGCTACGGGGATTAATGAAAAACTGTTTTTT
.	TRBV27	TRBJ2-7	.	CASGSTRSSSYEQYF	TGTGCCAGCGGCTCGACTAGGTCGAGCTCCTACGAGCAGTACTTC
TRBD2	TRBV2	TRBJ2-1	.	CASSERTVRAGEGEQFF	TGTGCCAGCAGTGAAAGGACCGTACGCGCGGGAGAAGGTGAGCAGTTCTTC
TRBD1	TRBV7-9	TRBJ1-1	once	CASSLGTGENTEAFF	TGTGCCAGCAGCTTAGGGACAGGGGAAAACACTGAAGCTTTCTTT
TRBD1	TRBV7-3	TRBJ1-1	.	CASSFDRGETEAFF	TGTGCCAGCAGCTTTGACAGGGGAGAGACTGAAGCTTTCTTT
TRBD1	TRBV15	TRBJ2-1	.	CAIRGTLHNEQFF	TGTGCCATCAGGGGGACACTTCACAATGAGCAGTTCTTC
.	TRBV4-1	TRBJ1-2	.	CASSQGPGAYGYTF	TGCGCCAGCAGCCAAGGCCCAGGGGCCTATGGCTACACCTTC
.	TRBV5-6	TRBJ1-1	.	CASSPPQGRNTEAFF	TGTGCCAGCAGCCCTCCTCAGGGGAGGAACACTGAAGCTTTCTTT
TRBD1	TRBV13	TRBJ2-5	.	CASSLGHRDRAETQYF	TGTGCCAGCAGCTTAGGCCATCGCGACAGGGCCGAGACCCAGTACTTC
TRBD2	TRBV4-2	TRBJ2-4	.	CASSQDPRGSTPKNIQYF	TGTGCCAGCAGCCAAGATCCGCGCGGGAGTACCCCTAAAAACATTCAGTACTTC
TRBD1	TRBV4-3	TRBJ2-7	.	CASSQGGQGYDEQYF	TGCGCCAGCAGTCAAGGGGGACAGGGCTACGACGAGCAGTACTTC
.	TRBV28	TRBJ2-7	.	CASSPTGRSYEQYF	TGTGCCAGCAGTCCTACAGGGCGTTCCTACGAGCAGTACTTC
.	TRBV4-2	TRBJ2-3	once	CASSLPGGSTDTQYF	TGTGCCAGCAGCCTCCCTGGGGGGAGCACAGATACGCAGTATTTT
TRBD1	TRBV6-5	TRBJ2-1	few	CASSGQVKHEQFF	TGTGCCAGCAGCGGACAGGTCAAGCATGAGCAGTTCTTC
TRBD2	TRBV19	TRBJ2-1	.	CASSRQRGRYNEQFF	TGTGCCAGTAGTAGGCAGCGGGGGCGGTACAATGAGCAGTTCTTC
.	TRBV7-6	TRBJ1-6	.	CASSSQEFNSPLHF	TGTGCCAGCAGCTCACAGGAGTTTAATTCACCCCTCCACTTT
TRBD1	TRBV19	TRBJ1-2	.	CASSPGTEYGYTF	TGTGCCAGTAGTCCCGGGACAGAGTATGGCTACACCTTC
.	TRBV5-1	TRBJ2-7	.	CASSVDGTYEQYF	TGCGCCAGCAGCGTGGACGGGACTTACGAGCAGTACTTC
.	TRBV4-1	TRBJ2-3	.	CASSQKQGPTDTQYF	TGCGCCAGCAGCCAAAAACAGGGCCCCACAGATACGCAGTATTTT
TRBD1	TRBV19	TRBJ2-7	.	CASSSGGAGYEQYF	TGTGCCAGTAGCTCAGGGGGCGCTGGATACGAGCAGTACTTC
.	TRBV7-9	TRBJ2-5	.	CASSHRGTQETQYF	TGTGCCAGCAGCCACCGGGGGACCCAAGAGACCCAGTACTTC
.	TRBV5-1	TRBJ2-7	.	CASSLVPGVTYEQYF	TGCGCCAGCAGCTTGGTCCCGGGGGTGACCTACGAGCAGTACTTC
TRBD1	TRBV27	TRBJ1-2	.	CASRGQGRNYGYTF	TGTGCCAGCAGGGGACAGGGGCGAAACTATGGCTACACCTTC
.	TRBV7-9	TRBJ1-4	.	CASSLRAGRPEKLFF	TGTGCCAGCAGCCTAAGGGCAGGGCGACCTGAAAAACTGTTTTTT
TRBD2	TRBV10-3	TRBJ2-3	.	CAISETSGSTDTQYF	TGTGCCATCAGTGAGACTAGCGGGAGTACAGATACGCAGTATTTT
TRBD1	TRBV9	TRBJ1-2	.	CASSARTGSYGYTF	TGTGCCAGCAGCGCGAGGACAGGGAGCTATGGCTACACCTTC
.	TRBV7-9	TRBJ1-1	few	CASSLRRDTEAFF	TGTGCCAGCAGCTTGCGCAGGGACACTGAAGCTTTCTTT
.	TRBV6-5	TRBJ1-1	.	CASKTGSTVNTEAFF	TGTGCCAGCAAAACCGGGTCGACCGTGAACACTGAAGCTTTCTTT
TRBD1	TRBV29-1	TRBJ1-1	.	CSVEGTGYTEAFF	TGCAGCGTTGAAGGGACAGGGTACACTGAAGCTTTCTTT
.	TRBV5-1	TRBJ2-2	.	CASSETANTGELFF	TGCGCCAGCAGCGAGACAGCAAACACCGGGGAGCTGTTTTTT
.	TRBV19	TRBJ1-5	.	CASSMGGLGNQPQHF	TGTGCCAGTAGTATGGGTGGGCTGGGCAATCAGCCCCAGCATTTT
TRBD1	TRBV27	TRBJ2-7	.	CASILTGGSPYEQYF	TGTGCCAGCATATTAACAGGGGGCTCCCCCTACGAGCAGTACTTC
.	TRBV7-9	TRBJ1-1	.	CASRGGGNTEAFF	TGTGCCAGCAGAGGAGGCGGGAACACTGAAGCTTTTTTT
.	TRBV2	TRBJ2-5	.	CASRWSSPGGQYF	TGTGCCAGCAGATGGTCCTCGCCAGGAGGCCAGTACTTC
.	TRBV5-6	TRBJ2-5	many	CASSWAGTLEETQYF	TGTGCCAGCAGCTGGGCCGGGACACTAGAAGAGACCCAGTACTTC